These 32 T cell receptor beta chains were all obtained from the same sample, sequenced in a study of cytomegalovirus exposure and HLA in healthy donors. Primers included in the PCR were 60 Vbeta and 13 Jbeta primers. Assay: immunoSEQ multiplex PCR; the TCRdb copy retains only in-frame clones and omits some. The data hold 150,000 to 200,000 clones, with 70% to 90% observed a single time. Sequenced input: PBMCs. The receptors were gathered from a man between 18 and 35 years old in good health and CMV-seropositive.

The CDR3 nucleotides read TGTGCCAGCAAGGAAAGGCCAGGGCAAGGAGAGACCCAGTACTTC. Translated: CASKERPGQGETQYF. The rearrangement uses TRBV28 and TRBJ2-5, with D possibly matching TRBD1 (5 bases). V lost 7 bases and J 4 bases, leaving 19 bases between the germline ends. CDR1 and CDR2 (germline): MDHEN, SYDVKM. This CDR3 is built from 15 residues.

This rearrangement joins TRBV9 to TRBJ2-5, with 7 bases fitting TRBD1. The J call may be incorrect, as the DNA end agrees better with TRBJ2-7. The CDR3 runs to 13 residues. Per the germline V gene, CDR1 is SGDLS and CDR2 is YYNGEE. CDR3 DNA sequence: TGTGCCAGCAGCCCCGACAGGGTGCACGAGCAGTACTTC. It encodes CASSPDRVHEQYF.

This chain links TRBV25-1 with TRBJ2-2; the match to TRBD1 covers 7 bases. V lost 1 base to trimming and J lost 5 bases; unmatched junction nucleotides: 4. The CDR3 covers 15 residues. Germline CDR1 is MGHDK and CDR2 is SYGVNS. The CDR3 here is CASSELDRVTGELFF. The CDR3, as DNA: TGTGCCAGCAGTGAATTAGACAGGGTGACCGGGGAGCTGTTTTTT.

The chain is built from TRBV28 and TRBJ1-2; the match to TRBD1 covers 9 bases. The CDR3 sequence is 17 residues long. Germline V lookup: CDR1 MDHEN, CDR2 SYDVKM. V lost 4 bases to trimming and J lost 7 bases; unmatched junction nucleotides: 16. The CDR3 region has the DNA TGTGCCAGCAGTTCACCGGTGATACAGGGGGCTCAAGGTGGCTACACCTTC. This encodes CASSSPVIQGAQGGYTF.

The rearrangement uses TRBV10-1 and TRBJ2-3, with D hard to call. V was cut by 3 bases and J by 5 bases, with 9 bases left in between. Germline V gives CDR1 WNHNN, CDR2 SYGVQD (reference sequence). The CDR3 extends over 13 amino acids. CDR3 coding DNA: TGCGCCAGCAGTGAAAGACTTTTAGATACGCAGTATTTT. Encoded protein: CASSERLLDTQYF.

This chain links TRBV19 with TRBJ1-5; 7 nucleotides agree with TRBD1. V shed 5 bases, J shed 6 bases, and the junction held 19 bases outside the gene matches. CDR1 is LNHDA, CDR2 SQIVND, per germline (reference sequence). This CDR3 has 18 amino acids. The CDR3 DNA sequence: TGTGCCAGTAGTCCCACTCAACTCAGACAGGGTCGGGGTCAGCCCCAGCATTTT. The encoded protein is CASSPTQLRQGRGQPQHF.

The chain employs TRBV5-1 and TRBJ2-1, with TRBD1 matching over 12 bases. Germline V gene data show CDR1 as SGHRS and CDR2 as YFSETQ. The CDR3 spans 16 residues. Germline trimming cut 0 bases from V and 7 bases from J; bases unmatched to any gene: 5. The DNA of the CDR3 is TGCGCCAGCAGCTTGGTCCCGGGACAGGGGGCGAATGAGCAGTTCTTC. Translating gives CASSLVPGQGANEQFF.

The chain links TRBV15 to TRBJ1-5, with a weak D call TRBD1 (6 bases). Germline values: CDR1 LNHNV, CDR2 YYDKDF (reference sequence). This CDR3 is built from 14 residues. V lost 0 bases to trimming and J lost 6 bases, with 9 bases between them. The CDR3 DNA follows: TGTGCCACCAGCAGAGACAGGGGATCTCAGCCCCAGCATTTT. This encodes CATSRDRGSQPQHF.

On this clone: Its ends do not fully match the called genes, so a read error is possible. Different DNA sequences within this sample yield the same CDR3. V gene TRBV7-2 combines with J gene TRBJ2-1, with D uncertain. In germline, CDR1 is SGHTA, CDR2 FQGNSA. CDR3 length equals 13 residues. DNA of the CDR3: TGCGCCAGCAGCTTAGCCGTCGGGAATGAGCAGTTCTTC. Amino acid sequence: CASSLAVGNEQFF.

Only a few counts were recorded for this clone. The chain links TRBV9 to TRBJ1-3, with D perhaps matching TRBD1 (5 bases). Trimming stripped 2 bases from V and 0 bases from J, with 6 bases between. The germline V gene encodes CDR1 SGDLS and CDR2 YYNGEE. The CDR3 length is 14 residues. CDR3 bases: TGTGCCAGCAGCGTGACAGACTCTGGAAACACCATATATTTT. It codes for CASSVTDSGNTIYF.

The chain joins TRBV7-2 to TRBJ2-7; D not resolved. This CDR3 has 14 residues. Germline assignment: CDR1 SGHTA and CDR2 FQGNSA. Between the trimmed V and J ends, which lost 1 base and 1 base, there was a span of 8 bases. The CDR3 loop is CASSLGSVSYEQYF. The CDR3 DNA reads as TGTGCCAGCAGCTTAGGATCAGTATCCTACGAGCAGTACTTC.

This clone has only one observation. This chain joins TRBV5-4 and TRBJ1-2; the match to TRBD1 covers 9 bases. CDR1 and CDR2 from the germline V gene are SGHNT and YYREEE (reference sequence). Trimming at V came to 5 bases and at J to 1 base, leaving 3 bases not matched to a gene. This CDR3 comprises 14 residues. The CDR3 region has the DNA TGTGCCAGCAGGCCGGGACAGGGTAACTATGGCTACACCTTC. It codes for CASRPGQGNYGYTF.

The chain is built from TRBV10-3 and TRBJ2-5, with D unclear. The CDR3 runs 12 residues. Germline V gene data show CDR1 as ENHRY and CDR2 as SYGVKD. The V end lost 1 base, the J end lost 2 bases, and 2 bases lay between the germline ends. The chain's CDR3 is CAISELQETQYF. CDR3 coding DNA: TGTGCCATCAGTGAGTTACAAGAGACCCAGTACTTC.

The rearrangement uses TRBV29-1 and TRBJ2-3; 7 positions match TRBD1. Per germline, CDR1 SQVTM and CDR2 ANQGSEA. V gave up 7 bases and J gave up 1 base; unmatched junction bases: 8. This CDR3 has 14 residues. DNA of the CDR3: TGCAGCGGGGTCTCCGGGACAGGCACAGATACGCAGTATTTT. It encodes CSGVSGTGTDTQYF.

This chain connects TRBV20-1 to TRBJ1-6; D unresolved. V dropped 6 bases and J dropped 15 bases, with 15 bases sitting between them. From germline, CDR1 is DFQATT and CDR2 SNEGSKA (reference sequence). The CDR3 contains 11 residues. The CDR3 sequence is CSATSCLGLHF. For the CDR3, the DNA is TGCAGTGCCACCTCTTGTCTCGGCCTCCACTTT.

Regarding this clone: The same CDR3 arises from other DNA sequences in this sample as well. The chain employs TRBV2 and TRBJ1-3; 10 nucleotides agree with TRBD1. J lost 8 bases, V lost 4 bases, and 5 bases had no gene match. This CDR3 comprises 14 residues. In germline, CDR1 is SNHLY, CDR2 FYNNEI. The CDR3: CASSGQGAGDTIYF. In nucleotides, the CDR3 is TGTGCCAGCAGTGGACAGGGGGCCGGGGACACCATATATTTT.

The rearrangement joins TRBV6-1 to TRBJ1-3, with D perhaps matching TRBD1 (5 bases). The CDR3 has 14 amino acids. Trimming shortened V by 7 bases and J by 0 bases, and 10 bases separated the two germline ends. Germline loops: CDR1 MNHNS, CDR2 SASEGT. This CDR3 is CASNQGYSGNTIYF. CDR3 in DNA: TGTGCCAGCAATCAGGGTTACTCTGGAAACACCATATATTTT.

The gene calls are TRBV10-3 and TRBJ2-1; possibly TRBD2 for D (5 bases). CDR3 length: 14 amino acids. In germline, CDR1 is ENHRY, CDR2 SYGVKD. Deletions cut 9 bases from V and 3 bases from J, with 15 bases between. This chain's CDR3 is CAIGGLTVYNEQFF. The CDR3 nucleotides are TGTGCCATTGGAGGATTAACCGTCTACAATGAGCAGTTCTTC.

The chain links TRBV29-1 to TRBJ2-7; weak D call: TRBD1 (6 bases). Trimming pared 7 bases from V and 6 bases from J, leaving 13 bases between. This CDR3 spans 11 amino acids. CDR1 and CDR2 from the germline V gene are SQVTM and ANQGSEA. The CDR3 DNA reads TGCAGCGCTCGGCTAGGGGGCGAGCAGTACTTC. Translated, it gives CSARLGGEQYF.

The chain has TRBV4-2 and TRBJ2-5; 10 bases match TRBD2. The V gene end was trimmed by 1 base and the J gene end by 12 bases; junction bases not matched to a gene: 11. Germline CDR1 reads LGHNA; CDR2 reads YNFKEQ. The CDR3 has 15 amino acids. The DNA of the CDR3 is TGTGCCAGCAGCCAAGCTCTGACTAGCGGGTGGCCGGAGTACTTC. Translated: CASSQALTSGWPEYF.

The chain carries TRBV27 and TRBJ1-1, with D maybe TRBD1 (5 bases). Germline V gives CDR1 MNHEY, CDR2 SMNVEV (reference sequence). V was clipped by 7 bases and J by 1 base, with 19 bases between them. This CDR3 region has 16 residues. CDR3: CASISTGEDKNTEAFF. The CDR3 DNA follows: TGTGCCAGCATTTCGACTGGCGAGGACAAGAACACTGAAGCTTTCTTT.

The chain links TRBV5-6 to TRBJ1-1; no definite D call. The CDR3 has 14 amino acids. V lost 0 bases to trimming and J lost 0 bases, with 6 bases between them. Germline V gene lookup returns CDR1 SGHDT and CDR2 YYEEEE. This CDR3 reads CASSLGGMNTEAFF. The CDR3 bases are TGTGCCAGCAGCTTGGGCGGGATGAACACTGAAGCTTTCTTT.

This chain connects TRBV2 to TRBJ2-7; 9 bases agree with TRBD2. Trimming took 5 bases from V and 2 from J; bases not matched to a gene: 7. Germline V CDR1 and CDR2: SNHLY, FYNNEI. The CDR3 is 15 amino acids. CDR3 DNA sequence: TGTGCCAGCAGTTGGAGCGGGGGGCAAACCTACGAGCAGTACTTC. This sequence encodes CASSWSGGQTYEQYF. The full variable domain, in which reference TRBV2 and TRBJ2-7 provide the parts outside the CDR3, is EPEVTQTPSHQVTQMGQEVILRCVPISNHLYFYWYRQILGQKVEFLVSFYNNEISEKSEIFDDQFSVERPDGSNFTLKIRSTKLEDSAMYFCASSWSGGQTYEQYFGPGTRLTVT.

V and J are TRBV10-3 and TRBJ2-7; the D gene is possibly TRBD1 (5 bases). CDR3 size: 14 residues. V gave up 3 bases and J gave up 5 bases, with 14 bases separating them. Germline CDR1 reads ENHRY; CDR2 reads SYGVKD. The CDR3 sequence: CAISDLAQGHEQYF. In DNA, the CDR3 is TGTGCCATCAGTGATTTGGCGCAGGGCCACGAGCAGTACTTC.

The CDR3 region has the DNA TGTGCCAGCAGCCCCGACAGGGGCCTCCAAGAGACCCAGTACTTC. It yields the protein CASSPDRGLQETQYF. The chain recombines TRBV9 with TRBJ2-5; 8 bases match TRBD1. Germline lookup yields CDR1 SGDLS and CDR2 YYNGEE. The CDR3 consists of 15 residues. The ends lost 4 bases at V and 1 base at J; junction bases unmatched: 6.

The J gene is TRBJ2-3, the V gene TRBV7-3, with 8 positions matching TRBD2. The germline CDR1 and CDR2 sequences are SGHTA and FQGTGA. This CDR3 contains 15 residues. The trim removed 5 bases at V and 3 bases at J, leaving 7 bases unmatched. This CDR3 is CASSPMGLETDTQYF. The CDR3 region has the DNA TGTGCCAGCAGCCCGATGGGACTAGAAACAGATACGCAGTATTTT.

The rearrangement joins TRBV7-9 to TRBJ2-3; a weak D match, TRBD2 (6 bases). V lost 5 bases and J 4 bases, leaving 13 bases between the germline ends. Germline V gene data show CDR1 as SEHNR and CDR2 as FQNEAQ (reference sequence). This CDR3 comprises 14 residues. The CDR3 here is CASSPRLGPDTQYF. The CDR3 DNA reads as TGTGCCAGCAGCCCTAGACTAGGGCCAGATACGCAGTATTTT.

V is TRBV5-1 and J is TRBJ1-1; 8 positions agree with TRBD1. The CDR3 consists of 15 residues. Germline loops: CDR1 SGHRS, CDR2 YFSETQ. Trimming removed 5 bases from V and 0 bases from J; junction bases left unmatched: 6. The CDR3 reads CASSPDRAMNTEAFF. For the CDR3, the DNA is TGCGCCAGCAGTCCGGACAGGGCCATGAACACTGAAGCTTTCTTT.

This chain links TRBV5-4 with TRBJ1-6; D not certain. Trimming pared 0 bases from V and 5 bases from J, leaving 9 bases between. Looked up from germline, CDR1 is SGHNT and CDR2 is YYREEE (reference sequence). The CDR3 spans 15 residues. The CDR3 sequence: CASSLGVNDNSPLHF. CDR3 bases: TGTGCCAGCAGCTTGGGCGTTAACGATAATTCACCCCTCCACTTT.

The chain links TRBV9 to TRBJ2-7; the D gene is possibly TRBD2 (6 bases). Germline lookup yields CDR1 SGDLS and CDR2 YYNGEE. The CDR3 is made up of 14 amino acids. V was cut by 4 bases and J by 2 bases, with 13 bases left in between. Written as DNA, the CDR3 is TGTGCCAGCAGCTCGGGGACGGGAGCCTACGAGCAGTACTTC. It specifies CASSSGTGAYEQYF.

The chain carries TRBV7-2 and TRBJ2-2; 8 bases are shared with TRBD2. Germline V lookup: CDR1 SGHTA, CDR2 FQGNSA. CDR3 size: 16 residues. Trimming cost V 5 bases and J 1 base; bases outside gene matches: 6. The CDR3 loop reads CASSRGGAENTGELFF. For the CDR3, the DNA is TGTGCCAGCAGCCGGGGGGGAGCGGAGAACACCGGGGAGCTGTTTTTT.

The CDR3, as DNA: TGTGCCAGCAGGGGGACACGCCAGACCGGGAATATGCAGTTCTTC. Its translation is CASRGTRQTGNMQFF. This chain connects TRBV28 to TRBJ2-1; possibly TRBD1 for D (6 bases). This CDR3 contains 15 residues. V lost 6 bases, J lost 12 bases, and 24 bases lay in between. Germline V gives CDR1 MDHEN, CDR2 SYDVKM.